Listed here are 24 T cell receptor beta chains from one sample, sequenced in a study of beta chain features in type 1 diabetes. Every isolated RNA sample was fully reverse transcribed, so sequencing captured expressed TCRB transcripts. Clones were sequenced by immunoSEQ multiplex PCR, and TCRdb holds only the in-frame ones, with some missing. Of about 620,000 clones in the sample, about 16% are singletons; the top ten hold about 0.086%. Sample: naive CD4+ T cells from blood. All receptors derive from a man in his late teens or twenties in good health.

The chain employs TRBV4-1 and TRBJ2-2, with 8 nucleotides matching TRBD1. V gave up 4 bases and J gave up 6 bases; unmatched junction bases: 7. The length of the CDR3 is 15 residues. Germline CDR1 is MGHRA and CDR2 is YSYEKL. DNA of the CDR3: TGCGCCAGCAGCCTCTGGACAGGGCAGTCCGGGGAGCTGTTTTTT. Translating gives CASSLWTGQSGELFF.

This sequence joins TRBV7-2 and TRBJ2-1; possibly TRBD1 for D (7 bases). Germline assignment: CDR1 SGHTA and CDR2 FQGNSA. V was cut by 4 bases and J by 6 bases, with 22 bases left in between. CDR3 length equals 17 residues. Written as DNA, the CDR3 is TGTACCAGCAGCTCACGCGACCCCCACAGGGGAGGCAATGAGCAGTTCTTC. Amino acids: CTSSSRDPHRGGNEQFF.

This chain uses TRBV29-1 with TRBJ1-4, with 10 bases that match TRBD1. J gave up 4 bases and V 7 bases, and 6 bases lay outside the gene matches. The CDR3 is made up of 14 amino acids. CDR1 is SQVTM and CDR2 is ANQGSEA in the germline V gene. The CDR3 loop reads CSAPDRGSNEKLFF. CDR3 nucleotides: TGCAGCGCCCCGGACAGGGGGAGTAATGAAAAACTGTTTTTT. Looking up the rest from reference TRBV29-1 and TRBJ1-4 gives the full variable domain: SAVISQKPSRDICQRGTSLTIQCQVDSQVTMMFWYRQQPGQSLTLIATANQGSEATYESGFVIDKFPISRPNLTFSTLTVSNMSPEDSSIYLCSAPDRGSNEKLFFGSGTQLSVL.

Only a few counts were recorded for this clone. The chain joins TRBV5-1 to TRBJ2-3; D gene unclear. Germline V CDR1 and CDR2: SGHRS, YFSETQ. Trimming removed 4 bases at V and 2 bases at J, with 14 bases between. This CDR3 is built from 15 residues. CDR3 coding DNA: TGCGCCAGCAGCGCATGGTTGGTGGTCACAGATACGCAGTATTTT. This translates into CASSAWLVVTDTQYF.

To note about this clone: Other DNA sequences in the sample encode the same CDR3. The V call is TRBV6-5, the J call TRBJ2-7; D gene ambiguous. V lost 8 bases and J 5 bases, leaving 13 bases between the germline ends. The CDR3 runs to 12 residues. Germline-derived CDR1 and CDR2 are MNHEY and SVGAGI. The CDR3 DNA reads as TGTGCCAGCCGGTCCTTCGGCCACGAGCAGTACTTC. This translates into CASRSFGHEQYF.

A few counts support this clone. The J gene is TRBJ1-2, the V gene TRBV7-9, with D uncertain. Germline CDR1 SEHNR, CDR2 FQNEAQ (reference sequence). V lost 5 bases and J lost 2, with 12 bases in between. CDR3 length equals 14 residues. The DNA of the CDR3 is TGTGCCAGCAGCAACCCCGCGGGGAACTATGGCTACACCTTC. As protein: CASSNPAGNYGYTF.

The rearrangement uses TRBV28 and TRBJ1-2; maybe TRBD1 (6 bases). The CDR3 runs 13 residues. Germline-derived CDR1 and CDR2 are MDHEN and SYDVKM. V was clipped by 8 bases and J by 0 bases, with 10 bases between them. CDR3 nucleotide sequence: TGTGCCAGCCACAGGGATGCTAACTATGGCTACACCTTC. Protein product: CASHRDANYGYTF.

V usage is TRBV5-1 and J usage is TRBJ2-1, with 13 positions matching TRBD2. The germline V gene encodes CDR1 SGHRS and CDR2 YFSETQ. This CDR3 contains 15 residues. Unmatched junction bases numbered 1, after V lost 0 bases and J lost 7 bases. The CDR3 nucleotides are TGCGCCAGCAGCTTGGTGACTAGCGGGAGGAATGAGCAGTTCTTC. This encodes CASSLVTSGRNEQFF.

In this sample, this clone turned up a few times. The rearrangement links TRBV2 to TRBJ2-3; 8 nucleotides align to TRBD2. Losses at the gene ends were 6 bases for V and 1 base for J; bases not matched to a gene: 12. The V gene's germline CDR1 is SNHLY and CDR2 FYNNEI. CDR3 length: 17 amino acids. The CDR3 DNA follows: TGTGCCAGCAGCCCCCAGGGTAGCGGGGCCCGCACAGATACGCAGTATTTT. Its protein product is CASSPQGSGARTDTQYF.

This clone was recorded a few times. This sample includes further DNA sequences coding for the same CDR3. This chain joins TRBV18 and TRBJ2-1; D is possibly TRBD1 (6 bases). This CDR3 spans 12 amino acids. Trimming stripped 3 bases from V and 8 bases from J, with 8 bases between. CDR1 KGHSH and CDR2 LQKENI come from the germline V gene. The CDR3 region is CASSPRGDEQFF. The DNA of the CDR3 is TGTGCCAGCTCACCCAGGGGTGATGAGCAGTTCTTC.

The chain carries TRBV28 and TRBJ2-3, with a tentative D call TRBD1 (5 bases). This CDR3 is built from 17 residues. With 2 bases removed from V and 0 bases from J, the gap between germline ends came to 15 bases. CDR1 and CDR2 from the germline V gene are MDHEN and SYDVKM. In DNA, the CDR3 is TGTGCCAGCAGTTTAAGGGGCCAGCGAACTAGCACAGATACGCAGTATTTT. Its protein product is CASSLRGQRTSTDTQYF.

A note on this clone: The same CDR3 arises from other DNA sequences in this sample as well. The DNA for the CDR3 is TGTGCCAGCAGCCTAGGACGGAACACTGAAGCTTTCTTT. It codes for CASSLGRNTEAFF. This chain uses TRBV5-6 with TRBJ1-1, with D uncertain. Germline CDR1 is SGHDT and CDR2 is YYEEEE. This CDR3 region has 13 residues. The V and J ends lost 4 bases and 1 base respectively, with 8 bases between them.

The genes are TRBV7-2 and TRBJ2-7, with 10 bases that match TRBD1. CDR1 SGHTA and CDR2 FQGNSA come from the germline V gene. The ends lost 0 bases at V and 3 bases at J; junction bases unmatched: 2. The CDR3 totals 15 residues. The CDR3 reads CASSLAGQGIYEQYF. CDR3 sequence (DNA): TGTGCCAGCAGCTTAGCGGGACAGGGGATCTACGAGCAGTACTTC.

The V call is TRBV25-1, the J call TRBJ2-7, with D tentatively TRBD1 (5 bases). The V end lost 2 bases, the J end lost 4 bases, and 9 bases lay between the germline ends. Germline CDR1 reads MGHDK; CDR2 reads SYGVNS. The CDR3 sequence is 13 residues long. In nucleotides, the CDR3 is TGTGCCAGCAGTGAACCAGGGCTATACGAGCAGTACTTC. Its protein is CASSEPGLYEQYF.

This clone was observed a few times. The rearrangement uses TRBV2 and TRBJ1-2; D might be TRBD1 (5 bases). This CDR3 comprises 12 residues. Deletions cut 2 bases from V and 8 bases from J, with 9 bases between. In germline, CDR1 is SNHLY, CDR2 FYNNEI. The CDR3 sequence is CASSEQGKGYTF. The CDR3 region has the DNA TGTGCCAGCAGTGAACAGGGAAAAGGCTACACCTTC.

The chain uses TRBV19 and TRBJ2-6, with 7 positions matching TRBD1. Germline trimming cut 1 base from V and 0 bases from J; bases unmatched to any gene: 9. CDR3 length: 19 residues. Germline V gene data show CDR1 as LNHDA and CDR2 as SQIVND (reference sequence). CDR3 residues: CASSIARQGRASGANVLTF. As DNA, the CDR3 is TGTGCCAGTAGTATAGCCCGACAGGGTAGGGCCTCTGGGGCCAACGTCCTGACTTTC.

The chain joins TRBV11-2 to TRBJ1-1; 7 positions agree with TRBD1. The CDR3 totals 14 residues. Germline assignment: CDR1 SGHAT and CDR2 FQNNGV. Losses at the gene ends were 5 bases for V and 8 bases for J; bases not matched to a gene: 11. In DNA form, the CDR3 reads TGTGCCAGCAGCCGAATGGGACAGTGGGCAGAAGCTTTCTTT. Translated, it gives CASSRMGQWAEAFF.

This rearrangement joins TRBV7-2 to TRBJ2-1; TRBD2 matches 16 bases. Germline CDR1 reads SGHTA; CDR2 reads FQGNSA. The CDR3 consists of 19 residues. V gave up 1 base and J gave up 2 bases; unmatched junction bases: 5. Here the CDR3 reads CASSLVGTSGRAAYNEQFF. As DNA, the CDR3 is TGTGCCAGCAGCTTAGTGGGGACTAGCGGGAGGGCCGCCTACAATGAGCAGTTCTTC.

This clone was detected a few times. The chain uses TRBV28 and TRBJ1-2; D ambiguous. CDR1 is MDHEN and CDR2 is SYDVKM in the germline V gene. V shed 7 bases and J shed 4 bases, with 10 bases lying between them. The CDR3 sequence is 12 residues long. The DNA of the CDR3 is TGTGCCAGCACTAAGGTCAGCTATGGCTACACCTTC. Its translation is CASTKVSYGYTF.

V is TRBV10-3 and J is TRBJ2-3; D uncertain. The germline V gene encodes CDR1 ENHRY and CDR2 SYGVKD. Trimming removed 4 bases at V and 6 bases at J, with 8 bases between. There are 12 residues in the CDR3. CDR3 sequence reads: CAISVFDDTQYF. The CDR3 DNA is TGTGCCATCAGTGTCTTTGACGATACGCAGTATTTT.

This clone was recorded a few times. The genes are TRBV4-1 and TRBJ2-1; TRBD1 agrees at 10 bases. The CDR3 spans 15 residues. The trim removed 4 bases at V and 7 bases at J, leaving 7 bases unmatched. CDR1 MGHRA and CDR2 YSYEKL come from the germline V gene. The CDR3 reads CASSRPGQGNNEQFF. The CDR3 DNA follows: TGCGCCAGCAGCCGCCCGGGACAGGGGAATAATGAGCAGTTCTTC.

The chain recombines TRBV10-2 with TRBJ1-1, with 7 bases aligning to TRBD1. The germline CDR1 and CDR2 sequences are WSHSY and SAAADI. This CDR3 comprises 14 residues. V lost 4 bases and J lost 2; bases outside the gene matches: 4. The CDR3 reads CASSVQGGNTEAFF. The CDR3 nucleotides are TGCGCCAGCAGTGTGCAGGGGGGAAACACTGAAGCTTTCTTT.

J is TRBJ1-2 and V is TRBV4-2; D possibly corresponds to TRBD1 (5 bases). Trimming took off 0 bases at V and 0 bases at J, with 8 bases between the two ends. From germline, CDR1 is LGHNA and CDR2 YNFKEQ. The CDR3 runs 15 residues. This CDR3 is CASSQDRQTNYGYTF. The CDR3 bases are TGTGCCAGCAGCCAAGACCGACAGACTAACTATGGCTACACCTTC.

A note on this clone: Additional DNA sequences in this sample encode the identical CDR3. V gene TRBV5-4 combines with J gene TRBJ2-3, with no clear D. Germline V gene sequence: CDR1 SGHNT, CDR2 YYREEE (reference sequence). CDR3 size: 12 residues. Trimming cost V 4 bases and J 1 base, with 4 bases left between them. The CDR3 here is CASSLRTDTQYF. The CDR3 DNA reads as TGTGCCAGCAGCCTCCGCACAGATACGCAGTATTTT.